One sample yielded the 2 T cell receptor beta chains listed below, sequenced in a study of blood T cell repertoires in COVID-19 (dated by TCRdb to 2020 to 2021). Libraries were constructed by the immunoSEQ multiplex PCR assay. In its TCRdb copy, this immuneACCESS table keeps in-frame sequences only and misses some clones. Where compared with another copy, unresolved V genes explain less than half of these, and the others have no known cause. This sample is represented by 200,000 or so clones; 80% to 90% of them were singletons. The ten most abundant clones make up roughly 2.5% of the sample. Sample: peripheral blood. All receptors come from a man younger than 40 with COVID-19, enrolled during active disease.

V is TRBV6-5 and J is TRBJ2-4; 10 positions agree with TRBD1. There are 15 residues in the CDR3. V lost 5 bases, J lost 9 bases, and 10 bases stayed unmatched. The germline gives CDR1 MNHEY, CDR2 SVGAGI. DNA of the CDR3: TGTGCCAGCAGTCCAACGGGGACAGGGGAAAGCATTCAGTACTTC. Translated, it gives CASSPTGTGESIQYF.

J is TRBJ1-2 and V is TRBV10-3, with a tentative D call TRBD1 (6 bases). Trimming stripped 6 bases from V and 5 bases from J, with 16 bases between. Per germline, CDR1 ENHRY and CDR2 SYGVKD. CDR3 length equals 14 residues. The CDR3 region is CAIRGDAGEYGYTF. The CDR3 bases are TGTGCCATCAGGGGGGACGCAGGGGAGTATGGCTACACCTTC.